This passage covers 9 T cell receptor beta chains from one sample sequenced in a study of blood T cell repertoires in COVID-19. TCRdb keeps only in-frame clones here, not all; method: immunoSEQ multiplex PCR. The sample has over 250,000 clones, approximately 86% seen once. Material: PBMCs or T cells enriched from blood (not recorded which). These receptors came from a woman aged 18-29 years who had recovered from COVID-19.

This clone was seen only a few times. The gene calls are TRBV11-3 and TRBJ2-1; 9 nucleotides agree with TRBD2. The CDR3 length is 16 residues. Germline trimming cut 5 bases from V and 4 bases from J; bases unmatched to any gene: 9. Germline values: CDR1 SGHNT, CDR2 YENEEA. CDR3 sequence: CASSPTGTSFYNEQFF. In nucleotides, the CDR3 is TGTGCCAGCAGCCCTACCGGGACTAGCTTTTACAATGAGCAGTTCTTC.

This rearrangement joins TRBV28 to TRBJ2-7, with 8 bases lining up with TRBD2. Germline assignment: CDR1 MDHEN and CDR2 SYDVKM. There are 15 residues in the CDR3. Unmatched junction bases numbered 5, after V lost 3 bases and J lost 1 base. The CDR3 DNA reads as TGTGCCAGCAGTTTTGTGGCTAGCGGGTCCTACGAGCAGTACTTC. Translating gives CASSFVASGSYEQYF. Full variable domain (remainder filled in from reference TRBV28 and TRBJ2-7): DVKVTQSSRYLVKRTGEKVFLECVQDMDHENMFWYRQDPGLGLRLIYFSYDVKMKEKGDIPEGYSVSREKKERFSLILESASTNQTSMYLCASSFVASGSYEQYFGPGTRLTVT.

This chain links TRBV15 with TRBJ1-5, with D perhaps matching TRBD1 (6 bases). Trimming took 5 bases from V and 1 from J, leaving 15 bases between them. Per the germline V gene, CDR1 is LNHNV and CDR2 is YYDKDF (reference sequence). The CDR3 sequence is 16 residues long. The CDR3 DNA sequence: TGTGCCACCAGCCCCCGGGGGGCACTGAGCAATCAGCCCCAGCATTTT. Residues: CATSPRGALSNQPQHF.

The chain employs TRBV2 and TRBJ1-1; D might be TRBD1 (5 bases). Germline V gene sequence: CDR1 SNHLY, CDR2 FYNNEI. With 5 bases removed from V and 4 bases from J, the gap between germline ends came to 14 bases. The length of the CDR3 is 14 residues. CDR3 sequence (DNA): TGTGCCAGCAGTAAGACGTATAGGGGCACTGAAGCTTTCTTT. This gives the protein CASSKTYRGTEAFF.

This clone was picked up one time. This chain links TRBV30 with TRBJ1-2; possible D gene TRBD1, 5 bases. Trimming stripped 4 bases from V and 4 bases from J, with 16 bases between. Looked up from germline, CDR1 is GTSNPN and CDR2 is SVGIG (reference sequence). The CDR3 is 14 amino acids. The CDR3 coding sequence is TGTGCCTGGAAATCCCTTGGGACTACCTATGGCTACACCTTC. It specifies CAWKSLGTTYGYTF.

The genes are TRBV5-5 and TRBJ1-6, with D unclear. The CDR3 is 15 residues long. The V end lost 4 bases, the J end lost 9 bases, and 17 bases lay between the germline ends. Germline values: CDR1 SGHKS, CDR2 YYEKEE (reference sequence). The CDR3 is CASSPLTETGSPLHF. CDR3 nucleotide sequence: TGTGCCAGCAGCCCGCTGACTGAAACTGGTTCACCCCTCCACTTT.

The chain's CDR3 is CASSSQGWNYGYTF. In DNA form, the CDR3 reads TGTGCCAGCAGCTCACAGGGTTGGAACTATGGCTACACCTTC. This chain uses TRBV7-2 with TRBJ1-2; a weak D match, TRBD1 (6 bases). Germline V gene sequence: CDR1 SGHTA, CDR2 FQGNSA. The CDR3 is 14 residues long. The V gene lost 4 bases and the J gene lost 2 bases, with 11 bases spanning the gap.

The rearrangement links TRBV19 to TRBJ1-6; 7 bases map to TRBD1. J gave up 7 bases and V 4 bases, and 13 bases lay outside the gene matches. From germline, CDR1 is LNHDA and CDR2 SQIVND (reference sequence). The CDR3 contains 17 residues. In nucleotides, the CDR3 is TGTGCCAGTAGTACGAGGACAGGAGAAAGCTTCAATTCACCCCTCCACTTT. Translating gives CASSTRTGESFNSPLHF.

The chain carries TRBV2 and TRBJ1-6; no clear D. V was cut by 2 bases and J by 5 bases, with 10 bases left in between. The CDR3 length is 15 residues. Germline CDR1 is SNHLY and CDR2 is FYNNEI. Written as DNA, the CDR3 is TGTGCCAGCAGTGAATTTGGGCCAGATAATTCACCCCTCCACTTT. This codes for CASSEFGPDNSPLHF.